This entry lists 8 T cell receptor beta chains sequenced from one sample in a study of cytomegalovirus exposure and HLA in healthy donors. Both 60 Vbeta primers and 13 Jbeta primers went into the PCR. The method was immunoSEQ multiplex PCR; TCRdb's version includes in-frame clones alone and lacks a portion of them. The table includes more than 45,000 clones, roughly 80% detected once. The sequencing sample was made of PBMCs. The receptors were gathered from a woman aged 40-49 years in good health and CMV-seropositive.

The rearrangement links TRBV30 to TRBJ1-1, with 9 nucleotides matching TRBD1. The CDR3 spans 14 residues. Germline assignment: CDR1 GTSNPN and CDR2 SVGIG (reference sequence). V shed 3 bases, J shed 0 bases, and the junction held 2 bases outside the gene matches. This chain's CDR3 is CAWRDRGMNTEAFF. The CDR3, as DNA: TGTGCCTGGAGAGACAGGGGGATGAACACTGAAGCTTTCTTT.

The rearrangement uses TRBV29-1 and TRBJ2-4, with 12 positions matching TRBD1. The germline CDR1 and CDR2 sequences are SQVTM and ANQGSEA. With V trimmed by 7 bases and J by 1 base, 5 bases remained unmatched. The CDR3 is 15 residues long. Here the CDR3 reads CSAGDRGRAKNIQYF. The CDR3, as DNA: TGCAGCGCCGGGGACAGGGGGCGGGCCAAAAACATTCAGTACTTC.

The V and J genes are TRBV27 and TRBJ2-3; 8 positions agree with TRBD2. V dropped 6 bases and J dropped 4; count of bases not matched to a gene: 6. Germline lookup yields CDR1 MNHEY and CDR2 SMNVEV (reference sequence). The CDR3 contains 14 residues. CDR3 sequence: CASSSSGGPDTQYF. The CDR3 bases are TGTGCCAGCAGCTCGAGCGGGGGCCCAGATACGCAGTATTTT.

The sample holds a few counts of this clone. V is TRBV6-5 and J is TRBJ1-1; 11 bases agree with TRBD1. Trimming at V came to 5 bases and at J to 3 bases, leaving 5 bases not matched to a gene. The CDR3 is 15 amino acids. Germline loops: CDR1 MNHEY, CDR2 SVGAGI. The CDR3 DNA sequence: TGTGCCAGCAGTAAGCAGGGACAGGGGGACACTGAAGCTTTCTTT. This gives the protein CASSKQGQGDTEAFF.

V gene TRBV28 combines with J gene TRBJ1-2; 10 nucleotides match TRBD1. After removal of 6 bases from V and 10 bases from J, the junction contained 8 bases not matched to a gene. CDR1 is MDHEN, CDR2 SYDVKM, per germline. The CDR3 is made up of 13 amino acids. CDR3 loop: CASRRTGGIDYTF. The CDR3 DNA reads TGTGCCAGCAGACGGACAGGGGGAATTGACTACACCTTC.

The V gene is TRBV15, the J gene TRBJ2-3, with a weak D call TRBD2 (5 bases). CDR3 size: 15 residues. V shed 1 base and J shed 0 bases, with 8 bases lying between them. CDR1 is LNHNV and CDR2 is YYDKDF in the germline V gene (reference sequence). The CDR3 region is CATSRGTGSTDTQYF. As DNA, the CDR3 is TGTGCCACCAGCAGAGGTACGGGGAGCACAGATACGCAGTATTTT.

This chain uses TRBV6-4 with TRBJ2-3; 9 positions match TRBD2. The CDR3 is 15 amino acids. Germline CDR1 is MRHNA and CDR2 is SNTAGT. The trim removed 2 bases at V and 2 bases at J, leaving 2 bases unmatched. The CDR3 is CASSDSGGNTDTQYF. CDR3 nucleotides: TGTGCCAGCAGTGACAGCGGGGGGAACACAGATACGCAGTATTTT.

The chain combines TRBV28 with TRBJ2-7; 8 positions match TRBD1. Germline CDR1 MDHEN, CDR2 SYDVKM. The CDR3 totals 15 residues. V shed 6 bases, J shed 4 bases, and the junction held 11 bases outside the gene matches. The CDR3 DNA sequence: TGTGCCAGCAGCGTCACAGGGGGGTTTATTTACGAGCAGTACTTC. Translating it yields CASSVTGGFIYEQYF.